The 6 T cell receptor beta chains in this list originate from one sample, sequenced in a study of shared clonotypes between healthy human individuals. Naive CD8 cells comprised CD45RO-negative, CCR7-positively selected cells, excluding terminally differentiated effector memory CD45RA+ cells. Repertoires were generated with immunoSEQ multiplex PCR, while TCRdb's copy carries only in-frame clones and drops some. This sample has about 2 million clones, with approximately 94% found just once. The specimen sequenced was naive CD8+ T cells sorted from blood. Source of these receptors: a young man in good health.

The V and J genes are TRBV6-1 and TRBJ1-1, with TRBD1 as a possible D gene (5 bases). CDR3 length: 16 residues. V lost 0 bases and J 1 base, leaving 12 bases between the germline ends. Germline values: CDR1 MNHNS, CDR2 SASEGT. CDR3 protein: CASSEAPFDRNTEAFF. The CDR3 coding sequence is TGTGCCAGCAGTGAAGCCCCCTTCGACAGGAACACTGAAGCTTTCTTT.

This clone was recorded once. This sequence joins TRBV9 and TRBJ2-3, with a possible D match to TRBD1 (6 bases). The V gene lost 5 bases and the J gene lost 0 bases, with 16 bases spanning the gap. Germline CDR1 SGDLS, CDR2 YYNGEE. CDR3 size: 16 residues. The CDR3 loop is CASSENRVSSTDTQYF. In DNA, the CDR3 is TGTGCCAGCAGTGAAAACAGGGTCTCTAGCACAGATACGCAGTATTTT.

With respect to this clone: Other DNA sequences of this sample code for an identical CDR3. J is TRBJ2-7 and V is TRBV6-5, with TRBD2 matching over 7 bases. The V gene end was trimmed by 0 bases and the J gene end by 4 bases; junction bases not matched to a gene: 9. Germline CDR1 and CDR2: MNHEY and SVGAGI. The CDR3 is 16 residues long. The chain's CDR3 is CASSYSTSGVGYEQYF. CDR3 sequence (DNA): TGTGCCAGCAGTTACTCGACGAGCGGGGTGGGTTACGAGCAGTACTTC.

The V and J genes are TRBV30 and TRBJ2-7; 12 nucleotides line up with TRBD2. V lost 3 bases, J lost 4 bases, and 7 bases stayed unmatched. Germline V gives CDR1 GTSNPN, CDR2 SVGIG (reference sequence). The CDR3 totals 15 residues. As DNA, the CDR3 is TGTGCCTGGAGGGAACTAGCGGGGGGCGGTTACGAGCAGTACTTC. It encodes CAWRELAGGGYEQYF.

The chain recombines TRBV6-6 with TRBJ1-2; D is perhaps TRBD1 (6 bases). The CDR3 contains 14 residues. Germline V CDR1 and CDR2: MNHNY, SVGAGI (reference sequence). Trimming cost V 2 bases and J 2 bases, with 9 bases left between them. The CDR3 region is CASSYDTGNYGYTF. CDR3 DNA: TGTGCCAGCAGTTACGATACAGGGAACTATGGCTACACCTTC.

This clone was counted a single time. The chain recombines TRBV6-1 with TRBJ1-1; D is unresolved. The germline V gene encodes CDR1 MNHNS and CDR2 SASEGT. This CDR3 contains 14 residues. Trimming removed 6 bases from V and 4 bases from J, with 15 bases in between. The CDR3 is CASSVRVATTEAFF. In nucleotides, the CDR3 is TGTGCCAGCAGCGTTAGGGTCGCGACCACTGAAGCTTTCTTT.